This record looks at one TCR beta chain sequence and its context. Its antigen specificity is not known. Within one base of it there is no much larger clone, and no base qualities were kept. The cohort was made up of about 670 healthy bone marrow donors. Cohort members were all nominally healthy when sampled, although unrecorded immune exposures were likely present. The donor tested CMV seronegative and was one of the 352 seronegative cohort members. Every donor gave a peripheral blood sample, and the peripheral blood mononuclear cells from that sample were used for TCR beta sequencing. Genomic DNA was extracted from the blood cell samples with the Qiagen DNeasy Blood Extraction Kit. The CDR3 goes from the cysteine to the phenylalanine over 16 residues. Kept here is only the CDR3 DNA, which spans 48 bases and is read in frame from base 1. V loses 2 bases of germline sequence and J loses 8 bases, and the interval between the two ends is 19 bases. The germline V gene gives CDR1 as MNHEY and CDR2 as SVGAGI.

This record belongs to a study of cytomegalovirus exposure and HLA in healthy donors (dated by TCRdb to about 2017). Regarding the complete study: An earlier analysis of some 620 of the donors reported about 260 Gb of sequence data and 117 million unique TCR beta sequences obtained from some 170 million T cells. Roughly 300 gigabases of sequencing data and 91 million or so unique TCR sequences made up an early release that covered roughly 670 HLA-typed donors. Among the roughly 400 genotyped donors, around 81% belonged to the genetic ancestry cluster associated with self-reported Caucasian donors. The study aimed to test whether signatures of past pathogen exposure could be identified by cataloging public T cell receptors. The T cell repertoires of under 750 subjects were profiled by immunosequencing and related to cytomegalovirus serostatus. Along with the approximately 670-subject first cohort, a separate validation cohort of over a hundred different subjects was used. The study combined high-throughput TCR immunosequencing, statistical association of individual TCRs with disease status, and machine learning to predict cytomegalovirus infection status. In a later analysis, previously published TCR beta repertoires from several hundred donors were re-analyzed and high-resolution HLA genotyping was added so that TCR occurrence patterns could be studied. In the later analysis, no new phenotypic data were used to find candidate immune exposures; instead, reliance was placed on TCR beta sequences and their occurrence across donors. An earlier analysis of around 540 of the donors applied high-throughput TCR beta sequencing to assess whether each TCR beta V gene segment acted as functional or pseudogenic. Donor age, sex, ethnicity and CMV serostatus were collected together with the repertoire data. In a later genetic analysis, genome-wide SNP genotypes for about 65% of the 666 donors were used, and that subset was treated as a discovery cohort. Every repertoire in the discovery cohort had been generated on one and the same sequencing platform. Class I and class II HLA loci were covered by the typing at four-digit resolution. The number of donors typed differed by locus, with roughly 620-630 for A, B, C, DRB1 and DQB1, roughly 520 for DQA1, under 610 for DPA1, and some 440 for DPB1. Roughly 5 DR-DQ haplotypes were treated as single units for association and clustering because of strong linkage in the cohort. Among around 400 genotyped donors of the cohort, an average of about 220,000 unique TCR beta nucleotide sequences was sequenced per donor, of which approximately 19% were non-productive. Results and caveats for the whole study, not just this receptor: It was suggested by the authors that the approach could potentially be generalized to other disease states and immunological phenotypes. A later analysis found that most CMV-associated TCR beta chains appeared HLA-restricted, with HLA associations seemingly driven largely by CMV exposure. In an earlier analysis of around 600 of the donors, most TCR beta V segments appeared in productive rearrangements about 87% or about 30% of the time, broadly matching IMGT annotations. A further reported finding was that TCR beta sequences accurately predicted the HLA-A and HLA-B alleles for most subjects in the first cohort. CMV serostatus was the only immune exposure information available for the cohort. Assigning TCR associations to individual alleles was difficult when HLA alleles, especially DR and DQ, strongly co-occurred. In a later analysis, TCR association rates were found to vary across HLA loci, with the most associated TCRs seen for DRB1 alleles and the fewest for HLA-C alleles. In a later genetic analysis, fewer N-insertions in productive TCRs were reported among donors in an Asian-associated ancestry cluster than the approximately 670-donor mean. In vitro tests confirmed that a few of the cytomegalovirus-associated TCR beta chains recognize cytomegalovirus antigens. Roughly uniform sequencing depth across donors was assumed in presence/absence analyses, although this assumption may not hold. This cohort had only TCR beta chains sequenced, and the lack of alpha or paired-chain data limited which features could be detected. Because counts were too low, fewer than 20 rarely observed V segments, including chromosome 9 orphons, were excluded from the earlier analysis of several hundred of the donors. In a later analysis, HLA-associated TCR beta chains were found to be more clonally expanded and to have lower generation probabilities than equally common non-associated chains. Because the 87-base-pair reads could not distinguish some IMGT-functional V segments, including TRBV6-2 and TRBV6-3, those segments were excluded. Linkage disequilibrium might explain the correlated functional status among segregating V segments, but an unknown experimental factor could not be excluded. Across donors, most TCR sequences were observed very rarely, whereas some public TCRs were present in many individuals. In a later analysis, several top co-occurrence clusters were reported to appear linked to parvovirus B19, influenza, CMV and Epstein-Barr virus. Because HLA typing was missing for some donors at each locus, association tests included only the typed subset. In a later analysis, more than 15,000 TCR beta sequences were associated with specific HLA alleles at a false discovery rate of 0.05. The study listed approximately 150 TCR beta chains as associated with cytomegalovirus. In both the original and validation cohorts, the classifier was reported to diagnose cytomegalovirus status with high specificity and sensitivity. A later genetic analysis associated a missense DCLRE1C variant with V-gene and J-gene trimming of TCR beta chains, and an independent cohort replicated the association. A cluster of highly shared sequence variants was judged likely to be a technical artifact of the sequencing pipeline.

Library generation was performed with the immunoSEQ multiplex PCR assay. For the multiplex PCR, a mixture combining 60 forward primers for TCR Vbeta segments and 13 reverse primers for TCR Jbeta segments was used. Amplification of the CDR3 region of rearranged TCR beta genes was performed with a multiplex PCR assay on genomic DNA. On the Illumina HiSeq System, the amplified TCR beta libraries were sequenced as 87-base-pair reads. The paper's data handling went like this. A later analysis tallied roughly 78 million unique TCR beta chains across the 666 repertoires, and approximately 11 million of those chains were shared by two or more donors. To remove PCR and sequencing errors, raw reads were error-corrected and collapsed into unique sequences using a nearest-neighbor algorithm that merged closely related sequences. CDR3 sequences were aligned to IMGT reference sequences to assign V, D and J gene segments. For a sequence to be retained, a match of at least six nucleotides to both a V gene segment and a J gene segment was required. Rearrangements were classified as productive when the CDR3 lacked stop codons and remained in frame with V and J, and all other rearrangements were classified as non-productive. Following IMGT convention, CDR3 was defined as the stretch from the second conserved V-encoded cysteine to the conserved J-encoded phenylalanine. The earlier analysis of about 590 of the donors excluded sequences that lacked an unambiguous match to a single V gene segment. An earlier analysis of several hundred of the donors classified V segments as functional when productive rearrangements were above 56.7% and as segregating when the standard deviation between donors was above 5%. A statistical classification framework was built for diagnosing cytomegalovirus status from the catalog of TCR beta chain sequences. V and J gene assignment, in a later analysis, came from comparing TCR nucleotide sequences with IMGT/GENE-DB human TR gene sequences. A later analysis assigned CDR3 sequences and most-parsimonious VDJ recombination scenarios with the TCRdist pipeline. In a later analysis, each TCR beta chain was defined by its CDR3 amino acid sequence together with its V-gene family, and reads without a unique V-gene family were excluded. To address suspected cross-contamination and a sequencing artifact, a later analysis removed roughly 580 highly shared, low-generation-probability nucleotide sequences. A later analysis calculated a clonal expansion index for each public chain from normalized within-repertoire ranks of inferred template counts. In a later analysis, generation probabilities were computed with a VDJ recombination model fitted to out-of-frame rearrangements, and the resulting probabilities were checked against IGoR. Hypergeometric tests were used in a later analysis to score TCR-TCR, TCR-HLA and TCR-CMV co-occurrence, with a repertoire-size bias correction applied to the TCR pairs. A later analysis estimated false discovery rates by permuting HLA or CMV assignments 20 times. In a later analysis, co-occurring TCRs were grouped using DBSCAN, and TCRdist sequence similarity was added for clustering within HLA-allele-positive subsets. Repertoires with fewer than 30,000 or more than 120,000 public chains were left out of co-occurrence clustering, as were five repertoires with anomalous nucleotide sharing. TCRdb obtained this table from immuneACCESS and retained in-frame rearrangements with V and J assigned. These tables miss some clones; where compared with another copy, unresolved V genes account for less than half of the shortfall, and the remainder is unexplained. V, J and clone size reflect that table, while D and trimming were determined from the DNA. The sample table lists approximately 130,000 clones, about 81% of them with a count of one. 1.5% to 2% of the sample belongs to the ten largest clones.

The V and J segments used are TRBV6-5 and TRBJ2-4; the D segment could be TRBD2, given 6 matching bases. Material for sequencing was PBMCs. The TCR was taken from a man aged 40-49 years in good health and CMV-seronegative. At the DNA level, the sequence is TGTGCCAGCAGTTACACCGCCGGACCCTGGAGGGACATTCAGTACTTC. Translated, it gives CASSYTAGPWRDIQYF.